These T cell receptor beta chains were read from a single sample in a study of shared clonotypes between healthy human individuals. This table comes from immunoSEQ multiplex PCR, and its TCRdb copy is limited to in-frame clones, with some not included. The table includes about 2 million clones, around 96% detected once. Input material: naive CD8+ T cells sorted from blood. The receptors were sampled from a man younger than 30 in good health. Each CDR3 is given with its conserved first and last residue. The D gene is left open where the match is weak. Size is stated for part of the rows, as once, few or many counts, or as a class when the clone is expanded.

size: .
D: .
V: TRBV6-6
J: TRBJ1-4
DNA: TGTGCCAGCAGTTACTTAGAGGGCGCAGATAATGAAAAACTGTTTTTT
CDR3: CASSYLEGADNEKLFF

size: .
D: .
V: TRBV4-3
J: TRBJ1-1
DNA: TGCGCCAGCAGCCAAGATCCCAGGGAAGCTTTCTTT
CDR3: CASSQDPREAFF

size: .
D: TRBD2
V: TRBV19
J: TRBJ2-7
DNA: TGTGCCAGTAGTATAGGGGGGACTAACTCCTACGAGCAGTACTTC
CDR3: CASSIGGTNSYEQYF

size: .
D: .
V: TRBV19
J: TRBJ2-7
DNA: TGTGCCAGTAGTGCAGGACGGGGCTACGAGCAGTACTTC
CDR3: CASSAGRGYEQYF

size: once
D: .
V: TRBV27
J: TRBJ2-3
DNA: TGTGCCAGCAGTTTATTAGGGCTAGATACGCAGTATTTT
CDR3: CASSLLGLDTQYF

size: .
D: .
V: TRBV7-9
J: TRBJ2-7
DNA: TGTGCCAGCAGCCAGGACACATACCCCACCTACGAGCAGTACTTC
CDR3: CASSQDTYPTYEQYF

size: .
D: .
V: TRBV9
J: TRBJ2-1
DNA: TGTGCCAGCAGCGTAGAGGAGGGGAGTTTCGATGAGCAGTTCTTC
CDR3: CASSVEEGSFDEQFF

size: .
D: .
V: TRBV10-1
J: TRBJ1-1
DNA: TGCGCCAGCAGTGAATATGAAGCTTTCTTT
CDR3: CASSEYEAFF

size: .
D: TRBD2
V: TRBV5-4
J: TRBJ2-2
DNA: TGTGCCAGCAGCTTCAGCGGGGCGGACGGGGAGCTGTTTTTT
CDR3: CASSFSGADGELFF

size: .
D: .
V: TRBV19
J: TRBJ2-3
DNA: TGTGCCAGTAGTATCCTTCGCACAGATACGCAGTATTTT
CDR3: CASSILRTDTQYF

size: .
D: TRBD1
V: TRBV6-5
J: TRBJ2-1
DNA: TGTGCCAGCAGCCCACAGGGGGCGTTTGATGAGCAGTTCTTC
CDR3: CASSPQGAFDEQFF

size: .
D: .
V: TRBV4-3
J: TRBJ1-4
DNA: TGCGCCAGCAGCCAAGACACGGAGGGTTCGGATGAAAAACTGTTTTTT
CDR3: CASSQDTEGSDEKLFF

size: .
D: .
V: TRBV30
J: TRBJ2-1
DNA: TGTGCCTGGAGCCTAGTCTCCTACAATGAGCAGTTCTTC
CDR3: CAWSLVSYNEQFF

size: once
D: .
V: TRBV27
J: TRBJ2-1
DNA: TGTGCCAGCAGTTTATCGCGGACTGCCGAGCAGTTCTTC
CDR3: CASSLSRTAEQFF

size: .
D: .
V: TRBV10-1
J: TRBJ2-3
DNA: TGCGCCAGCAGTGACCGCGGGGGCCCCACAGATACGCAGTATTTT
CDR3: CASSDRGGPTDTQYF

size: .
D: .
V: TRBV30
J: TRBJ1-2
DNA: TGTGCCTGGAGTGATGGGGGGCCTGGCTACACCTTC
CDR3: CAWSDGGPGYTF

size: .
D: TRBD2
V: TRBV5-1
J: TRBJ2-7
DNA: TGCGCCAGCAGAGGCGGGAGGGCCCCCGGGTACGAGCAGTACTTC
CDR3: CASRGGRAPGYEQYF

size: .
D: .
V: TRBV27
J: TRBJ1-1
DNA: TGTGCCAGCAGCCCAGACAGCCTGAACACTGAAGCTTTCTTT
CDR3: CASSPDSLNTEAFF

size: .
D: TRBD2
V: TRBV27
J: TRBJ2-1
DNA: TGTGCCAGCAGTTTATTAGGGACTAGCGGGAGCGATGAGCAGTTCTTC
CDR3: CASSLLGTSGSDEQFF

size: once
D: TRBD1
V: TRBV6-1
J: TRBJ1-2
DNA: TGTGCCAGCAGTGTCTGGCAGGGGGTCGACTATGGCTACACCTTC
CDR3: CASSVWQGVDYGYTF

size: .
D: TRBD2
V: TRBV11-2
J: TRBJ2-7
DNA: TGTGCCAGCAGCTTACCGGGAGGCGACGAGCAGTACTTC
CDR3: CASSLPGGDEQYF

size: .
D: TRBD1
V: TRBV7-8
J: TRBJ2-6
DNA: TGTGCCAGCCTCCCGGGACAGGGCCCCTCTGGGGCCAACGTCCTGACTTTC
CDR3: CASLPGQGPSGANVLTF